These 22 T cell receptor beta chains were all obtained from the same sample, sequenced in a study of T cells in Graves' hyperthyroidism and ophthalmopathy. RNA transcripts were the template for amplifying TCR beta CDR3 regions. Primed by the HTBI set, a first-round RT-PCR was run on the TCR CDR3. TCRdb reprocessed the multiplex PCR reads with MiXCR, giving one entry per CDR3 protein. The data show about 640,000 distinct CDR3 sequences, about a fifth seen once. Sequenced input: blood. Receptors originate from a man in his thirties or forties with Graves' ophthalmopathy.

This clonotype was observed a few times. The J gene is TRBJ1-5, the V gene TRBV20-1, with a possible D match to TRBD1 (5 bases). Trimming took 3 bases from V and 5 from J, leaving 11 bases between them. The length of the CDR3 is 13 residues. Germline V gene data show CDR1 as DFQATT and CDR2 as SNEGSKA (reference sequence). The CDR3 is CSASSGWDQPQHF. Here the CDR3 DNA reads TGCAGTGCTAGCTCAGGGTGGGATCAGCCCCAGCATTTT.

This clonotype was recorded at least ten times. V gene TRBV7-9 combines with J gene TRBJ1-1; D ambiguous. The CDR3 has 17 residues. Per the germline V gene, CDR1 is SEHNR and CDR2 is FQNEAQ (reference sequence). Trimming cost V 4 bases and J 10 bases, with 28 bases left between them. The CDR3 here is CASSSPEGHTRSKGAFF. The CDR3 DNA follows: TGTGCCAGCAGCTCACCGGAGGGTCACACACGCTCCAAGGGAGCTTTCTTT.

In its sample, this clonotype was seen a few times. The chain recombines TRBV28 with TRBJ1-5, with no clear D. The CDR3 contains 14 residues. Trimming left V 4 bases short and J 3 bases short, with 10 bases between. In germline, CDR1 is MDHEN, CDR2 SYDVKM. The CDR3 loop is CASSSQRPNQPQHF. CDR3 nucleotides: TGTGCCAGCAGTTCACAGAGACCCAATCAGCCCCAGCATTTT.

The chain recombines TRBV9 with TRBJ2-6, with 8 bases aligning to TRBD1. After removal of 2 bases from V and 0 bases from J, the junction contained 4 bases not matched to a gene. The germline V gene encodes CDR1 SGDLS and CDR2 YYNGEE. The CDR3 loop spans 17 amino acids. The CDR3 sequence: CASSVRDRSSGANVLTF. CDR3 nucleotide sequence: TGTGCCAGCAGCGTCCGGGACAGGAGCTCTGGGGCCAACGTCCTGACTTTC.

Remarks on this clonotype: It may be a read error: a sequence one base away is much more abundant. V usage is TRBV6-1 and J usage is TRBJ2-7, with TRBD1 matching over 9 bases. V shed 10 bases and J 2 bases; nucleotides not matched to a gene: 12. The germline V gene encodes CDR1 MNHNS and CDR2 SASEGT. The CDR3 has 15 amino acids. This chain's CDR3 is CAINSPGQGTYEQYF. Here the CDR3 DNA reads TGTGCCATCAACTCACCGGGACAGGGTACCTACGAGCAGTACTTC.

The chain couples TRBV4-2 to TRBJ2-7; maybe TRBD2 (5 bases). The length of the CDR3 is 14 residues. The ends were cut back, 4 bases at V and 2 bases at J, with 12 bases in the middle. Germline CDR1 reads LGHNA; CDR2 reads YNFKEQ. The CDR3 here is CASSPGGTPYEQYF. The CDR3 region has the DNA TGTGCCAGCAGCCCCGGAGGCACTCCCTACGAGCAGTACTTC.

To note about this clonotype: A much larger clone differs by one base, so this may be a read error. The gene calls are TRBV2 and TRBJ1-1; D call uncertain. The CDR3 extends over 13 amino acids. Germline CDR1 and CDR2: SNHLY and FYNNEI. The CDR3 sequence is CASRNTVNTEVFF. CDR3 bases: TGTGCCAGCAGGAATACAGTCAACACTGAAGTTTTCTTT.

Many counts were recorded for this clonotype. This chain links TRBV5-1 with TRBJ2-7, with a tentative D call TRBD1 (6 bases). Germline V CDR1 and CDR2: SGHRS, YFSETQ. The CDR3 covers 18 residues. Trimming shortened V by 4 bases and J by 2 bases, and 25 bases separated the two germline ends. The CDR3 sequence is CASSPDGGPGHTTYEQYF. In DNA, the CDR3 is TGCGCCAGCAGCCCGGATGGGGGACCGGGACATACTACCTACGAGCAGTACTTC.

The chain carries TRBV24-1 and TRBJ2-1; the match to TRBD1 covers 8 bases. The germline V gene has CDR1 KGHDR and CDR2 SFDVKD. This CDR3 region has 16 residues. V shed 4 bases and J 6 bases; nucleotides not matched to a gene: 10. The DNA for the CDR3 is TGTGCCACCAGTGAACCCGGGACAGGCCACGCCAATGAGCAGTTCTTC. Protein sequence: CATSEPGTGHANEQFF.

This clonotype was observed many times. The chain uses TRBV28 and TRBJ1-5; possibly TRBD1 for D (5 bases). V was pared by 5 bases and J by 7 bases, with 15 bases between. CDR3 size: 14 residues. Germline V gene data show CDR1 as MDHEN and CDR2 as SYDVKM. CDR3: CASSPGIGGQPQHF. The DNA for the CDR3 is TGTGCCAGCAGTCCGGGGATTGGGGGACAGCCCCAGCATTTT.

This clonotype turned up a few times. For the CDR3, the DNA is TGTGCCAGCAGTTCAGACGGCCAAGAGACCCAGTACTTC. Its translation is CASSSDGQETQYF. The V call is TRBV2, the J call TRBJ2-5; D not resolved. The germline CDR1 and CDR2 sequences are SNHLY and FYNNEI. Trimming shortened V by 5 bases and J by 1 base, and 8 bases separated the two germline ends. CDR3 length equals 13 residues. Supplemented by reference TRBV2 and TRBJ2-5, the full variable domain reads EPEVTQTPSHQVTQMGQEVILRCVPISNHLYFYWYRQILGQKVEFLVSFYNNEISEKSEIFDDQFSVERPDGSNFTLKIRSTKLEDSAMYFCASSSDGQETQYFGPGTRLLVL.

This rearrangement joins TRBV2 to TRBJ2-3; 8 nucleotides align to TRBD2. The germline V gene encodes CDR1 SNHLY and CDR2 FYNNEI. The CDR3 is made up of 13 amino acids. The ends lost 8 bases at V and 5 bases at J; junction bases unmatched: 6. This CDR3 reads CASPAGVGDTQYF. CDR3 nucleotide sequence: TGTGCCAGCCCAGCGGGAGTTGGAGATACGCAGTATTTT. Full variable domain (remainder filled in from reference TRBV2 and TRBJ2-3): EPEVTQTPSHQVTQMGQEVILRCVPISNHLYFYWYRQILGQKVEFLVSFYNNEISEKSEIFDDQFSVERPDGSNFTLKIRSTKLEDSAMYFCASPAGVGDTQYFGPGTRLTVL.

This clonotype has ten or more counts. V and J are TRBV9 and TRBJ1-2; 9 positions match TRBD1. The CDR3 contains 14 residues. With V trimmed by 4 bases and J by 4 bases, 5 bases remained unmatched. Germline values: CDR1 SGDLS, CDR2 YYNGEE. CDR3 sequence: CASSPGQGIYGYTF. The CDR3 DNA is TGTGCCAGCAGCCCCGGACAGGGGATCTATGGCTACACCTTC.

The rearrangement links TRBV7-9 to TRBJ2-1, with D tentatively TRBD1 or TRBD2 (5 bases each). The CDR3 consists of 13 residues. V gave up 6 bases and J gave up 8 bases, with 14 bases separating them. The germline V gene has CDR1 SEHNR and CDR2 FQNEAQ (reference sequence). In nucleotides, the CDR3 is TGTGCCAGCAGGCGCGCAGGGAGCGATGAGCAGTTCTTC. Its translation: CASRRAGSDEQFF.

The V call is TRBV24-1, the J call TRBJ2-2; 10 bases agree with TRBD1. The J segment lost 4 bases and the V segment lost 2 bases, leaving 3 bases of the junction unmatched. The CDR3 loop spans 16 amino acids. Germline values: CDR1 KGHDR, CDR2 SFDVKD. CDR3 residues: CATSDSGTGVTGELFF. In DNA form, the CDR3 reads TGTGCCACCAGTGATTCCGGGACAGGGGTCACCGGGGAGCTGTTTTTT.

This clonotype is a singleton in its sample. This chain links TRBV28 with TRBJ2-1, with 10 bases aligning to TRBD1. The germline gives CDR1 MDHEN, CDR2 SYDVKM. V was clipped by 5 bases and J by 7 bases; unmatched bases: 11. There are 16 residues in the CDR3. In DNA, the CDR3 is TGTGCCAGCAGTCCATCCCCCGGGACAGGGGAAAATGAGCAGTTCTTC. This gives the protein CASSPSPGTGENEQFF.

This clonotype appeared once. This chain connects TRBV20-1 to TRBJ1-2; 10 bases match TRBD1. The V gene end was trimmed by 5 bases and the J gene end by 4 bases; junction bases not matched to a gene: 4. Germline V gives CDR1 DFQATT, CDR2 SNEGSKA (reference sequence). The CDR3 is 13 residues long. The CDR3 DNA follows: TGCAGTGCTCGACAGGGGGCGGGCTATGGCTACACCTTC. Translated: CSARQGAGYGYTF.

The chain has TRBV20-1 and TRBJ2-7; D gene uncertain. CDR3 length: 14 amino acids. V lost 3 bases and J lost 0, with 12 bases in between. Germline V CDR1 and CDR2: DFQATT, SNEGSKA (reference sequence). CDR3 DNA sequence: TGCAGTGCTAGTAACGCGCGCAGCTCCTACGAGCAGTACTTC. Residues: CSASNARSSYEQYF.

With regard to this clonotype: Given a much more abundant clone one base away, this may be a read error. This rearrangement joins TRBV27 to TRBJ2-5, with 8 bases matching TRBD1. The germline CDR1 and CDR2 sequences are MNHEY and SMNVEV (reference sequence). CDR3 length: 15 residues. Trimming removed 6 bases from V and 5 bases from J; junction bases left unmatched: 11. In DNA form, the CDR3 reads TGTGCCAGCAGCCAGTCAGGGGGCGCTGGGGAGACCCAGTACTTC. This codes for CASSQSGGAGETQYF.

The chain employs TRBV3-1 and TRBJ2-5; 9 bases match TRBD2. The CDR3 has 15 residues. In germline, CDR1 is LGHDT, CDR2 YNNKEL (reference sequence). Unmatched junction bases numbered 7, after V lost 3 bases and J lost 5 bases. The CDR3 sequence: CASSQNSGSRETQYF. CDR3 nucleotides: TGTGCCAGCAGCCAGAATAGCGGGAGTAGGGAGACCCAGTACTTC.

The V and J genes are TRBV28 and TRBJ2-1; D may be TRBD2 (6 bases). Trimming removed 5 bases from V and 7 bases from J, with 12 bases in between. The V gene's germline CDR1 is MDHEN and CDR2 SYDVKM. The CDR3 sequence is 13 residues long. In DNA form, the CDR3 reads TGTGCCAGCAGTCCCCCTCGGGAGAATGAGCAGTTCTTC. It is translated as CASSPPRENEQFF.

In its sample, this clonotype was seen many times. CDR3 coding DNA: TGTGCCAGCAGCCCCCCGACAGCTCCCTACGAGCAGTACTTC. Amino acids: CASSPPTAPYEQYF. V usage is TRBV28 and J usage is TRBJ2-7; a weak D match, TRBD1 (5 bases). V lost 6 bases and J 2 bases, leaving 14 bases between the germline ends. This CDR3 is built from 14 residues. From germline, CDR1 is MDHEN and CDR2 SYDVKM.